The source of this TCR beta chain is a study of CD39 and CD103 CD8 tumor-infiltrating T cells. Profiled with immunoSEQ multiplex PCR; TCRdb holds only in-frame clones, not every one. Of about 7,400 clones listed, around 66% were seen once; the top ten hold around three fifths. The TCR sequence derives from a human donor with head and neck squamous cell carcinoma. Sample: CD8+ T cells sorted from blood. As to subset: total memory CD8 T cells (CD45RA-CCR7+/-) from blood or uninvolved lymph node.

The CDR3 region is CASSLSLPYEQYF. The CDR3 bases are TGTGCCAGCAGCTTGAGTCTACCCTACGAGCAGTACTTC. V and J are TRBV5-6 and TRBJ2-7, with D uncertain. CDR1 and CDR2 (germline): SGHDT, YYEEEE. This CDR3 has 13 amino acids. V gave up 1 base and J gave up 2 bases, with 7 bases separating them.